This T cell receptor beta chain appears in the sequencing data of a study of CD8 T cells in Susac syndrome. V dropped 1 base and J dropped 4 bases, with 7 bases sitting between them. This CDR3 has 12 amino acids. Germline lookup yields CDR1 SQVTM and CDR2 ANQGSEA. The RNA input was roughly 0.45 to 1 ug, and it was reverse transcribed with random hexamers. TCRdb redid the calling of the immunoSEQ multiplex PCR reads with MiXCR, one entry per CDR3 protein. There are 100,000 to 150,000 distinct CDR3 sequences in the sample; around 92% occur only once, and about 0.096% lies in the top ten. Sequencing of TCR beta, carried out with a high-throughput approach, was applied to CD8+ and CD4+ T cells from the blood.

The sequence was obtained from a human donor with multiple sclerosis. This chain links TRBV29-1 with TRBJ1-2; D is uncertain. The sequenced sample was CD4+ T cells from PBMCs. The CDR3 sequence is CSVEGWTYGYTF. Written as DNA, the CDR3 is TGCAGCGTTGAAGGATGGACCTATGGCTACACCTTC.